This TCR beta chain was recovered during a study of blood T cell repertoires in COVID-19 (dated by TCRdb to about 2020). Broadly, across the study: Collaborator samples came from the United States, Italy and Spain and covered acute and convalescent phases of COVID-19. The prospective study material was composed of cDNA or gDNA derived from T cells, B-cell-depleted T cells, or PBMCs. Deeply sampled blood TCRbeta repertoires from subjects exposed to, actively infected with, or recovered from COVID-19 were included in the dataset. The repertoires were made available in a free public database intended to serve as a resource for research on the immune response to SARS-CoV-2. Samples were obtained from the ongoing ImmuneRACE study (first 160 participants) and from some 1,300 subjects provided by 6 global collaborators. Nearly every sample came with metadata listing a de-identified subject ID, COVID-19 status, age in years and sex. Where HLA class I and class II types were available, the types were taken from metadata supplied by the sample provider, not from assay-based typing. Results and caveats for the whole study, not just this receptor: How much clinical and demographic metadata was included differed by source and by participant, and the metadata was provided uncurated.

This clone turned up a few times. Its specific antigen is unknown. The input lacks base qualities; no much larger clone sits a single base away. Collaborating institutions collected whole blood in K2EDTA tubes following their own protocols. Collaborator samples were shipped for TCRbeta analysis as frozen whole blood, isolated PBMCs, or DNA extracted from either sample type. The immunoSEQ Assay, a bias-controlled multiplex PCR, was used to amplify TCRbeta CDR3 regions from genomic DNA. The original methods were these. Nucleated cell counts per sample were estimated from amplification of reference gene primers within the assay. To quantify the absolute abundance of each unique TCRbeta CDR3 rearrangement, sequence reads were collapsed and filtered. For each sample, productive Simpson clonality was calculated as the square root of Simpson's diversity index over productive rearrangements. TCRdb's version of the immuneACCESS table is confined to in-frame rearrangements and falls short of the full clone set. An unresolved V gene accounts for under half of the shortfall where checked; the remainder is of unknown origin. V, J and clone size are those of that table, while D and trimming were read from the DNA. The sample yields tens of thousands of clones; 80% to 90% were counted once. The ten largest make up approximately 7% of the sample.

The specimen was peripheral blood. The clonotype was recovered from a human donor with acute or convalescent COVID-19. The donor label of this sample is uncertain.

The CDR3 reads as follows: CASSLGLARETQYF. The DNA is TGTGCCAGCAGCTTAGGGCTAGCGAGAGAGACCCAGTACTTC. The V gene is TRBV7-2 and the J gene is TRBJ2-5; 6 matching bases give a weak D call of TRBD2. Reading the germline V gene gives CDR1 SGHTA and CDR2 FQGNSA. At the junction V is shortened by 1 base and J by 4 bases, with 10 bases in between. Measured from the cysteine to the phenylalanine, the CDR3 is 14 residues long. Only the CDR3 region is kept as DNA, spanning 42 bases read in frame from base 1.